This record looks at one TCR beta chain sequence and its context. This sample is drawn from a study of T cell changes during pregnancy in multiple sclerosis. The method was immunoSEQ multiplex PCR; TCRdb's version includes in-frame clones alone and lacks a portion of them. The profile covers about 80,000 clones, with about 90% appearing a single time and almost 1.5% taken by the ten largest. V was cut by 1 base and J by 9 bases, with 12 bases left in between. CDR1 MNHNS and CDR2 SASEGT come from the germline V gene. The CDR3 is 13 residues long. This sequence originates from a female donor with multiple sclerosis, enrolled in a pregnancy study. Source: peripheral blood, taken before pregnancy. V usage is TRBV6-1 and J usage is TRBJ1-2; perhaps TRBD1 as D (5 bases). The CDR3 reads CASSEVVTVRYTF. Written as DNA, the CDR3 is TGTGCCAGCAGTGAAGTGGTGACAGTTCGCTACACCTTC.